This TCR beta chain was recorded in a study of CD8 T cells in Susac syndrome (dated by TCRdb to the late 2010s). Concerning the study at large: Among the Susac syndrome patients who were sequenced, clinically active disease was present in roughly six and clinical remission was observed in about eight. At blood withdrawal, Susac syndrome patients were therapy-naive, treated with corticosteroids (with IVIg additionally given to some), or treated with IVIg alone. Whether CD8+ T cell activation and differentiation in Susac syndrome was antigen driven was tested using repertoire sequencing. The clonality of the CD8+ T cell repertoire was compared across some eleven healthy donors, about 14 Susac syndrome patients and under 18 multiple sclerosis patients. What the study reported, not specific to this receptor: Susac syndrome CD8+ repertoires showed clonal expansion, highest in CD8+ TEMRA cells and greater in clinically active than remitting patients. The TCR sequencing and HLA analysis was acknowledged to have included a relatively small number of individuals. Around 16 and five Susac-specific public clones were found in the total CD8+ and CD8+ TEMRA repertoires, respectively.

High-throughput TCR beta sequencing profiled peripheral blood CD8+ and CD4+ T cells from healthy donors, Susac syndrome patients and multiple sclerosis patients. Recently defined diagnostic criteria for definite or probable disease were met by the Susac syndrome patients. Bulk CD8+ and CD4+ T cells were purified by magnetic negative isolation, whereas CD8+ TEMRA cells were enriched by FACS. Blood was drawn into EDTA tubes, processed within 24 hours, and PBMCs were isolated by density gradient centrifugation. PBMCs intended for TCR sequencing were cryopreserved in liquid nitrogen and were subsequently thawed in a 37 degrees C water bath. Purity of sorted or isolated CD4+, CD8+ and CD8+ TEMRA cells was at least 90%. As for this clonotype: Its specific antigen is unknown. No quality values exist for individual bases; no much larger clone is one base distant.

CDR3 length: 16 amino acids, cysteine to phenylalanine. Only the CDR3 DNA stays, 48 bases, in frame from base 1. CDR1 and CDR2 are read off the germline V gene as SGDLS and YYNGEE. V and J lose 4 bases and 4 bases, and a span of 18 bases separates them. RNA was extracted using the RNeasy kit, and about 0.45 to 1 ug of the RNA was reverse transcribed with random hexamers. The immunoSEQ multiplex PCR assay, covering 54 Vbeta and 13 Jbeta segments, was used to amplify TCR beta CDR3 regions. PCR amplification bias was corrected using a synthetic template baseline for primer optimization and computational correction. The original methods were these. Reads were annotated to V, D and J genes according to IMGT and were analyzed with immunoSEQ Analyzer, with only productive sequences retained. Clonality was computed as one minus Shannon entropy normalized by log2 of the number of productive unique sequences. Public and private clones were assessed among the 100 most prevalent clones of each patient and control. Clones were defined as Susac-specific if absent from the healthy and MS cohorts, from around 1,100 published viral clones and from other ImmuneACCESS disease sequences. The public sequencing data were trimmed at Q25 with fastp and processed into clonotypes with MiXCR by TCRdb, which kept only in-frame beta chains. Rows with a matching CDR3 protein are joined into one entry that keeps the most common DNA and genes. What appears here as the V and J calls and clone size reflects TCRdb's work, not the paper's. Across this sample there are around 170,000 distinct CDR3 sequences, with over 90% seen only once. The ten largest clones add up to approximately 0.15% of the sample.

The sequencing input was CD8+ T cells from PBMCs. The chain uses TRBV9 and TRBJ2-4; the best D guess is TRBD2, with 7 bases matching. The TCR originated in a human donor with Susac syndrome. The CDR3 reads CASSMTLEGGKNIQYF. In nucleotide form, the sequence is TGTGCCAGCAGCATGACACTCGAGGGGGGGAAAAACATTCAGTACTTC.